This T cell receptor beta chain derives from a study of Ad26.COV2.S vaccination and SARS-CoV-2 variants. About the study: Ad26.COV2.S, an intramuscular injection, was given once or twice 56 days apart.

The CDR3 spans 13 residues. Trimming removed 5 bases from V and 3 bases from J; junction bases left unmatched: 3. Looked up from germline, CDR1 is LGHDT and CDR2 is YNNKEL (reference sequence). Profiling relied on immunoSEQ multiplex PCR, and the TCRdb table lists in-frame clones only, not all of them. The sample holds 350,000 to 500,000 clones; 88% are singletons and the top ten take 3.6%. Indicated treatment: 19 received Ad26.COV2.S at low or high dose, single or two shots; 5 received placebo; per-sample allocation not given. Samples came from day 63 after the first vaccine or placebo injection. The chain joins TRBV3-1 (or the pseudogene TRBV3-2) to TRBJ2-7; TRBD2 matches 8 bases. The sequencing here drew on peripheral blood, taken in a trial of Ad26.COV2.S vaccine versus placebo. This receptor was obtained from a person between 18 and 65 years old who received the Ad26.COV2.S COVID-19 vaccine or a placebo. As DNA, the CDR3 is TGTGCCAGCAGCGTGGGACTAGACTACGAGCAGTACTTC. Amino acid sequence: CASSVGLDYEQYF.